The 20 T cell receptor beta chains reported below all come from one sample, sequenced in a study of naive CD8 T cells in extremely preterm neonates. Measured with immunoSEQ multiplex PCR; TCRdb has only the in-frame clones, and not every one. The table has 6,000 to 9,000 clones, around nine tenths seen once; the top ten hold around 0.47%. Cord blood came from elective full-term cesareans at roughly 35-42 weeks without labor or membrane rupture. Sequencing was done on a sample of naive CD8+ T cells from cord blood. All receptors derive from a newborn in good health.

This rearrangement joins TRBV4-3 to TRBJ2-3, with 14 bases that match TRBD2. The CDR3 runs 16 residues. From germline, CDR1 is LGHNA and CDR2 YSLEER. J gave up 4 bases and V 1 base, and 1 base lay outside the gene matches. CDR3 nucleotides: TGCGCCAGCAGCCAAGGACTAGCGGGAGGGCCAGATACGCAGTATTTT. As protein: CASSQGLAGGPDTQYF.

The chain employs TRBV5-6 and TRBJ1-3, with 7 bases matching TRBD1. Germline assignment: CDR1 SGHDT and CDR2 YYEEEE. Trimming removed 1 base from V and 9 bases from J; junction bases left unmatched: 7. This CDR3 has 14 residues. The CDR3 protein is CASSLRQGRSTIYF. The CDR3 DNA is TGTGCCAGCAGCTTGCGACAGGGAAGGAGCACCATATATTTT.

The chain links TRBV30 to TRBJ1-2; 9 bases align to TRBD1. CDR1 is GTSNPN, CDR2 SVGIG, per germline (reference sequence). The CDR3 length is 15 residues. The V and J ends lost 1 base and 5 bases, in that order; junction bases with no gene match: 8. CDR3 amino acids: CAWSDQGQGSYGYTF. CDR3 sequence (DNA): TGTGCCTGGAGTGACCAAGGACAGGGGTCGTATGGCTACACCTTC.

The chain has TRBV6-5 and TRBJ2-1; possibly TRBD1 for D (6 bases). The germline gives CDR1 MNHEY, CDR2 SVGAGI. Trimming pared 0 bases from V and 6 bases from J, leaving 6 bases between. This CDR3 comprises 13 residues. CDR3 bases: TGTGCCAGCAGTTACTCGACAGGCAATGAGCAGTTCTTC. Translated: CASSYSTGNEQFF.

This clone has only a few counts. The V and J genes are TRBV5-1 and TRBJ1-2, with D possibly TRBD1 on 5 matching bases. V was trimmed by 2 bases and J by 4 bases, leaving 12 bases between them. Germline CDR1 reads SGHRS; CDR2 reads YFSETQ. This CDR3 is 14 amino acids long. In DNA, the CDR3 is TGCGCCAGCAGCTTCGGGGGGTTTGGCTATGGCTACACCTTC. Translation: CASSFGGFGYGYTF. The variable domain in full, completed from reference TRBV5-1 and TRBJ1-2, reads KAGVTQTPRYLIKTRGQQVTLSCSPISGHRSVSWYQQTPGQGLQFLFEYFSETQRNKGNFPGRFSGRQFSNSRSEMNVSTLELGDSALYLCASSFGGFGYGYTFGSGTRLTVV.

V usage is TRBV2 and J usage is TRBJ1-2; 10 bases are a match to TRBD1. In germline, CDR1 is SNHLY, CDR2 FYNNEI. J gave up 2 bases and V 5 bases, and 8 bases lay outside the gene matches. This CDR3 is 16 amino acids long. The CDR3 sequence is CASSLFPGQGNYGYTF. CDR3 sequence (DNA): TGTGCCAGCAGTCTCTTCCCGGGACAGGGGAACTATGGCTACACCTTC.

This clone was counted a few times. This rearrangement joins TRBV4-1 to TRBJ1-6, with a weak D call TRBD1 (5 bases). Germline V gives CDR1 MGHRA, CDR2 YSYEKL. The CDR3 totals 15 residues. V was clipped by 4 bases and J by 10 bases, with 17 bases between them. In DNA form, the CDR3 reads TGCGCCAGCAGCCTCACCGGGGGGAGGGTCTCACCCCTCCACTTT. Translating gives CASSLTGGRVSPLHF.

J is TRBJ2-7 and V is TRBV10-2; D not resolved. Trimming stripped 3 bases from V and 3 bases from J, with 6 bases between. The CDR3 is made up of 12 amino acids. Germline lookup yields CDR1 WSHSY and CDR2 SAAADI. In nucleotides, the CDR3 is TGCGCCAGCAGTGAAACCGGCTACGAGCAGTACTTC. Translated: CASSETGYEQYF.

This clone was detected once. J is TRBJ1-1 and V is TRBV5-1; a possible D gene is TRBD1 (5 bases). Between the trimmed V and J ends, which lost 2 bases and 8 bases, there was a span of 13 bases. The CDR3 runs 13 residues. Germline lookup yields CDR1 SGHRS and CDR2 YFSETQ. The CDR3 DNA reads TGCGCCAGCAGCTTTGTCCAGGGCAGGGAAGCTTTCTTT. Its translation: CASSFVQGREAFF.

V gene TRBV6-1 combines with J gene TRBJ1-5; 8 nucleotides line up with TRBD1. Germline values: CDR1 MNHNS, CDR2 SASEGT. V shed 2 bases and J 12 bases; nucleotides not matched to a gene: 3. This CDR3 region has 12 residues. CDR3: CASSEPDRVQHF. CDR3 in DNA: TGTGCCAGCAGTGAACCGGACAGGGTCCAGCATTTT.

This chain uses TRBV7-9 with TRBJ2-7, with D possibly matching TRBD2 (5 bases). Germline assignment: CDR1 SEHNR and CDR2 FQNEAQ (reference sequence). This CDR3 spans 13 amino acids. The ends were cut back, 5 bases at V and 2 bases at J, with 10 bases in the middle. Here the CDR3 reads CASSHGNPYEQYF. In DNA form, the CDR3 reads TGTGCCAGCAGCCACGGGAATCCCTACGAGCAGTACTTC.

V gene TRBV4-1 combines with J gene TRBJ1-2; D is uncertain. This CDR3 contains 17 residues. Trimming left V 1 base short and J 4 bases short, with 19 bases between. In germline, CDR1 is MGHRA, CDR2 YSYEKL. The CDR3 spells CASSQGQVSYSSYGYTF. CDR3 coding DNA: TGCGCCAGCAGCCAAGGGCAGGTCTCCTATAGTAGCTATGGCTACACCTTC.

J is TRBJ1-5 and V is TRBV5-6; D is ambiguous. The germline V and J ends were trimmed by 3 bases and 2 bases, with 3 bases remaining between them. This CDR3 contains 12 residues. CDR1 and CDR2 (germline): SGHDT, YYEEEE. As DNA, the CDR3 is TGTGCCAGCAGCTCGGGCAATCAGCCCCAGCATTTT. Its protein is CASSSGNQPQHF.

The V gene is TRBV25-1, the J gene TRBJ2-3, with 7 bases lining up with TRBD2. The germline V gene has CDR1 MGHDK and CDR2 SYGVNS. V shed 3 bases, J shed 6 bases, and the junction held 12 bases outside the gene matches. The CDR3 is 16 residues long. The CDR3 here is CASSDRGLEGRDTQYF. The CDR3 DNA is TGTGCCAGCAGTGACCGTGGACTAGAAGGGAGGGATACGCAGTATTTT.

The chain combines TRBV7-6 with TRBJ2-7; 9 bases align to TRBD2. CDR3 length: 15 residues. Germline assignment: CDR1 SGHVS and CDR2 FNYEAQ. Unmatched junction bases numbered 1, after V lost 0 bases and J lost 1 base. The CDR3 coding sequence is TGTGCCAGCAGCTTAGCGACTAGCGGATCCTACGAGCAGTACTTC. Translating it yields CASSLATSGSYEQYF.

V usage is TRBV9 and J usage is TRBJ2-1; 12 positions agree with TRBD2. Per germline, CDR1 SGDLS and CDR2 YYNGEE. After removal of 0 bases from V and 5 bases from J, the junction contained 0 bases not matched to a gene. This CDR3 has 15 amino acids. CDR3 coding DNA: TGTGCCAGCAGCGTAGGGACTAGCGGGAACAATGAGCAGTTCTTC. Protein sequence: CASSVGTSGNNEQFF.

This rearrangement joins TRBV5-1 to TRBJ1-2, with 10 nucleotides matching TRBD1. The V segment lost 2 bases and the J segment 4 bases; nucleotides outside the gene matches: 8. This CDR3 has 16 residues. Looked up from germline, CDR1 is SGHRS and CDR2 is YFSETQ. The CDR3 spells CASSLKTGGTLYGYTF. CDR3 bases: TGCGCCAGCAGCTTAAAGACAGGGGGCACCCTCTATGGCTACACCTTC.

The chain has TRBV2 and TRBJ1-2; D gene ambiguous. V was clipped by 4 bases and J by 1 base, with 7 bases between them. The CDR3 has 13 amino acids. The germline V gene encodes CDR1 SNHLY and CDR2 FYNNEI. CDR3 region: CASSGRGNYGYTF. The CDR3 DNA reads as TGTGCCAGCAGTGGACGCGGTAACTATGGCTACACCTTC.

A single count supports this clone. This chain joins TRBV30 and TRBJ2-3, with D possibly being TRBD1 (6 bases). Germline CDR1 and CDR2: GTSNPN and SVGIG (reference sequence). Trimming removed 2 bases at V and 2 bases at J, with 11 bases between. CDR3 length equals 14 residues. The CDR3 loop is CAWSPGQNTDTQYF. For the CDR3, the DNA is TGTGCCTGGAGTCCAGGACAGAACACAGATACGCAGTATTTT.

The CDR3 is CASSVGEREGLDEQYF. DNA of the CDR3: TGTGCCAGCAGCGTAGGAGAGCGGGAGGGCCTAGACGAGCAGTACTTC. The chain recombines TRBV9 with TRBJ2-7; 10 positions match TRBD2. The CDR3 spans 16 residues. Germline loops: CDR1 SGDLS, CDR2 YYNGEE. V lost 0 bases and J lost 5; bases outside the gene matches: 8. The whole variable domain, filled in from reference TRBV9 and TRBJ2-7, reads DSGVTQTPKHLITATGQRVTLRCSPRSGDLSVYWYQQSLDQGLQFLIQYYNGEERAKGNILERFSAQQFPDLHSELNLSSLELGDSALYFCASSVGEREGLDEQYFGPGTRLTVT.